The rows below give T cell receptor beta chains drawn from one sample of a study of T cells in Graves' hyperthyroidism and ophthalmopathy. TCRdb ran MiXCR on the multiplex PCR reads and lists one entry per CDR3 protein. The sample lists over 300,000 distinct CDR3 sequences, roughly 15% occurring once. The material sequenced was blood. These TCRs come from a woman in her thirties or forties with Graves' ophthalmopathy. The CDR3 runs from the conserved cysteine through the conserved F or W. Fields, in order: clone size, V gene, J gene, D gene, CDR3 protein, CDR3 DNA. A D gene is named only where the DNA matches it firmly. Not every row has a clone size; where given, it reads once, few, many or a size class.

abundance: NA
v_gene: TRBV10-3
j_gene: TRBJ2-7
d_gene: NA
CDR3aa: CAIRDRKRNYEQYF
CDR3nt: TGTGCCATCAGAGACAGGAAAAGGAATTACGAGCAGTACTTC

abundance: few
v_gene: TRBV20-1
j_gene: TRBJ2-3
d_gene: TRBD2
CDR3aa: CSASGGSGSPFAQYF
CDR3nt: TGCAGTGCTAGTGGCGGTAGCGGGAGCCCCTTTGCGCAGTATTTT

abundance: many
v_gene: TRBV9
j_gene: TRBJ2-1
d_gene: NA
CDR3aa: CASSVAAVGANEQFF
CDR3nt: TGTGCCAGCAGCGTAGCAGCGGTGGGGGCCAATGAGCAGTTCTTC

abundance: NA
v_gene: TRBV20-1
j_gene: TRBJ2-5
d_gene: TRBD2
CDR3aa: CSARRAGGPVETQYF
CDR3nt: TGCAGTGCTAGAAGGGCGGGAGGGCCGGTAGAGACCCAGTACTTC

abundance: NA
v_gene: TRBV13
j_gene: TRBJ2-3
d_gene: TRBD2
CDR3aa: CASSRSYGLAGVSTDTQYF
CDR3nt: TGTGCCAGCAGCCGATCATATGGACTAGCGGGAGTGAGTACAGATACGCAGTATTTT

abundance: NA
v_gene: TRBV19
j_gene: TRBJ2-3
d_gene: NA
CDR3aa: CASTMGPSTDTQYF
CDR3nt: TGTGCCAGTACCATGGGTCCGAGCACAGATACGCAGTATTTT

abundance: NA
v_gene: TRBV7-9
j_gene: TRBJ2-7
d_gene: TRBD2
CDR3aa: CASSGTSGKKFSYEQYF
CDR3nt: TGTGCCAGCTCCGGGACTAGCGGGAAGAAATTTTCCTACGAGCAGTACTTC

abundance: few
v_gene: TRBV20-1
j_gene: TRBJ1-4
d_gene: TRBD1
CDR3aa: CSARTGANEKLFF
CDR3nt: TGCAGTGCTAGGACAGGGGCTAATGAAAAACTGTTTTTT

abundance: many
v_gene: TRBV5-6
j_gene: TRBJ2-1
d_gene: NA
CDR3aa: CASADSLKGSYNEQFF
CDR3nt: TGTGCCAGCGCGGACAGTTTGAAGGGCTCCTACAATGAGCAGTTCTTC

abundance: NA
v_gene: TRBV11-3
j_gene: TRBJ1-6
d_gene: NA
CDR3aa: CASTLGQSGHYNSPLHF
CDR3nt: TGTGCCAGCACCTTAGGACAGTCCGGACACTATAATTCACCCCTCCACTTT

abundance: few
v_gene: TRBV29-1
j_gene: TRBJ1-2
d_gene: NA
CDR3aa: CSVVGGGYTF
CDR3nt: TGCAGCGTTGTGGGCGGCGGCTACACCTTC

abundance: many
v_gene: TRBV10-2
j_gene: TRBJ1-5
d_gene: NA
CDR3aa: CASSESPIGYNQPQHF
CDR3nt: TGCGCCAGCAGTGAGTCTCCGATTGGTTACAATCAGCCCCAGCATTTT

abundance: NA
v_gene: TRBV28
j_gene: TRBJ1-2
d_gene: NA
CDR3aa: CASSLRRDYGYTF
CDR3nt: TGTGCCAGCAGTTTGAGACGGGACTATGGCTACACCTTC

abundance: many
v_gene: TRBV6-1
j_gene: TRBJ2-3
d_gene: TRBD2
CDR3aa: CASSKLAGAEGTTDTQYF
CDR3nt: TGTGCCAGCAGTAAATTAGCGGGAGCGGAGGGGACCACAGATACGCAGTATTTT

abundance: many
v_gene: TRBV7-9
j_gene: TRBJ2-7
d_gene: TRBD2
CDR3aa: CASSSHSGRYYEQYF
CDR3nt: TGTGCCAGCAGCTCCCATAGCGGGAGGTACTACGAGCAGTACTTC

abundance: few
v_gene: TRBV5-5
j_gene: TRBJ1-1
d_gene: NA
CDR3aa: CASSSKKDSLSTEAFF
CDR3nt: TGTGCCAGCAGCTCTAAAAAAGACAGCTTGAGTACTGAAGCTTTCTTT

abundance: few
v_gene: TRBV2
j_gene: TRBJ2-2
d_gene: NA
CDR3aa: CASNPGRISTGELFF
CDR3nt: TGTGCCAGCAATCCGGGACGGATCTCCACCGGGGAGCTGTTTTTT

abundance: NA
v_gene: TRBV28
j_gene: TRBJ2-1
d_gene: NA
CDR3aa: CASSEVDLYNEQFF
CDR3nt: TGTGCCAGCAGTGAAGTGGACTTGTACAATGAGCAGTTCTTC

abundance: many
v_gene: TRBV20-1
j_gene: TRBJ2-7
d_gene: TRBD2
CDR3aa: CSARRGAGYEQYF
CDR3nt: TGCAGTGCTAGACGGGGAGCGGGGTACGAGCAGTACTTC

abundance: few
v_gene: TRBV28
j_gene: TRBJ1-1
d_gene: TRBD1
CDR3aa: CASRLWGTGGKDTEAFF
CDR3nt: TGTGCCAGCCGTTTATGGGGGACAGGGGGCAAGGACACTGAAGCTTTCTTT

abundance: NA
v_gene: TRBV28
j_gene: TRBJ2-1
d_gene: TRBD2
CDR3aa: CASRGTSGRARNEQFF
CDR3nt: TGTGCCAGCAGAGGGACTAGCGGGAGGGCCCGTAATGAGCAGTTCTTC

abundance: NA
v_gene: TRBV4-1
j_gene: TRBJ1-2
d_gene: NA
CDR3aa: CASSQGYSYGYTF
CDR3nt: TGCGCCAGCAGCCAAGGATATAGCTATGGCTACACCTTC

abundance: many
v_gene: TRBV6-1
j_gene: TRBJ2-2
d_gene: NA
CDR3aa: CASRGASYTGELFF
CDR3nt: TGTGCCAGCAGGGGGGCTAGCTACACCGGGGAGCTGTTTTTT

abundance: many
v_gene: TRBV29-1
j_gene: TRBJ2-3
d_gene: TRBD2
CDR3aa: CSGTGGGRADTQYF
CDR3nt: TGCAGCGGGACCGGGGGGGGGCGGGCAGATACGCAGTATTTT

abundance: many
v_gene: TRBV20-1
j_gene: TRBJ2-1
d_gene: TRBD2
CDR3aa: CSARGGLADYNEQFF
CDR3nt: TGCAGTGCCCGGGGTGGACTAGCGGATTACAATGAGCAGTTCTTC

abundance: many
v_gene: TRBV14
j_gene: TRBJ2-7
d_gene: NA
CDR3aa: CASSQLYEQYF
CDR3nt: TGTGCCAGCAGCCAACTCTACGAGCAGTACTTC

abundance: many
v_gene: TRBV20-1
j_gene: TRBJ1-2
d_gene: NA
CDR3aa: CSARFPYGYTF
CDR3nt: TGCAGTGCTAGGTTCCCCTATGGCTACACCTTC

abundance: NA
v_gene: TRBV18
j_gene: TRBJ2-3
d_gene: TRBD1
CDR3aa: CASSPLRKRDRATDTQYF
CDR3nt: TGTGCCAGCTCACCCCTACGCAAACGGGACAGAGCCACAGATACGCAGTATTTT

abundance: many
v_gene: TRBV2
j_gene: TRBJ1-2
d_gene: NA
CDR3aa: CASTDQGQSRDGYTF
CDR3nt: TGTGCCAGCACCGACCAAGGACAGTCCAGGGATGGCTACACCTTC

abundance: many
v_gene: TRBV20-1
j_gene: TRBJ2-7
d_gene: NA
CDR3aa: CSARGGKVSYEQYF
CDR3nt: TGCAGTGCTAGGGGGGGCAAAGTTTCCTACGAGCAGTACTTC

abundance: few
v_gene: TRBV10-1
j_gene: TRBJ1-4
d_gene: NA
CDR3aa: CASSRVEKLFF
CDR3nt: TGCGCCAGCAGCAGGGTGGAAAAACTGTTTTTT

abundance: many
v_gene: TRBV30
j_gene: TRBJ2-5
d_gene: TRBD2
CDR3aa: CAWSLGLAEETQYF
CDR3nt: TGTGCCTGGAGTCTCGGTCTAGCGGAAGAGACCCAGTACTTC

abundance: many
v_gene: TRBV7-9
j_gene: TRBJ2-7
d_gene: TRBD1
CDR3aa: CASSPRDSEQYF
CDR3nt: TGTGCCAGCAGCCCCAGGGACAGTGAGCAGTACTTC

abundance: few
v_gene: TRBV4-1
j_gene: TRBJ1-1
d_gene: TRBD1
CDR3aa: CASSQGSAGTENTEAFF
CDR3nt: TGCGCCAGCAGCCAAGGTTCGGCCGGGACAGAGAACACTGAAGCTTTCTTT

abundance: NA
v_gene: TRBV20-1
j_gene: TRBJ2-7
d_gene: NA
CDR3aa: CSASRQQFYEQYF
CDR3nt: TGCAGTGCTAGTAGACAGCAATTCTACGAGCAGTACTTC

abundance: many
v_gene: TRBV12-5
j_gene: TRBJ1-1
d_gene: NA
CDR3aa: CASARGNTEAFF
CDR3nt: TGTGCTAGTGCTAGAGGGAACACTGAAGCTTTCTTT

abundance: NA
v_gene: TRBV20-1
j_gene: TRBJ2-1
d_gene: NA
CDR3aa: CSAIPLAAKYYNEQFF
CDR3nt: TGCAGTGCCATACCCCTGGCGGCCAAATACTACAATGAGCAGTTCTTC

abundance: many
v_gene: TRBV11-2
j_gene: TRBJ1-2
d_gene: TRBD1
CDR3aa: CASSWTGRVGYTF
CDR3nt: TGTGCCAGCAGCTGGACAGGGCGGGTAGGCTACACCTTC

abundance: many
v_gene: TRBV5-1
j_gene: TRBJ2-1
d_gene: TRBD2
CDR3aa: CASSSLAGTYNEQFF
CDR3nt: TGCGCCAGCAGCTCGTTAGCGGGGACGTACAATGAGCAGTTCTTC

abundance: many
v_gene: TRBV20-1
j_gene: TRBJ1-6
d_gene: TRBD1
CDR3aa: CSAPTGMGSYNSPLHF
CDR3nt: TGCAGTGCTCCGACAGGGATGGGCTCCTATAATTCACCCCTCCACTTT

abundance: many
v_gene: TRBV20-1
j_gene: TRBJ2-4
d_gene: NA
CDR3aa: CSASHGSKNIQYF
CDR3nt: TGCAGTGCTAGTCACGGGAGCAAAAACATTCAGTACTTC

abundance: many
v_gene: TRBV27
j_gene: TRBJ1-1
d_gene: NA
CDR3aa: CASSFDGLNTEAFF
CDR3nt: TGTGCCAGCAGTTTCGACGGATTGAACACTGAAGCTTTCTTT

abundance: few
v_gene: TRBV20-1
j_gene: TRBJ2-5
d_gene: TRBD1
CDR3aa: CSASQGALETQYF
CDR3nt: TGCAGTGCGTCACAGGGGGCCTTGGAGACCCAGTACTTC

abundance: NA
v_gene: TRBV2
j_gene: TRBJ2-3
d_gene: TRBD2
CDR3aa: CASRESGGAGIDTQYF
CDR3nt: TGTGCCAGCAGGGAAAGCGGGGGGGCAGGCATAGATACGCAGTATTTT

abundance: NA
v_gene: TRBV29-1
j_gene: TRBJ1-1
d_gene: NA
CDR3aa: CSVEHGFAEAFF
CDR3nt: TGCAGCGTCGAACACGGTTTTGCTGAAGCTTTCTTT

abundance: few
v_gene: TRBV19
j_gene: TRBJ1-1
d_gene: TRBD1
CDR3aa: CASSTETGDTEAFF
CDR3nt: TGTGCCAGTAGTACCGAGACAGGGGACACTGAAGCTTTCTTT

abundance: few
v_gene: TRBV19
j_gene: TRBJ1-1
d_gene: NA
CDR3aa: CASSIKAMNTEAFF
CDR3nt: TGTGCCAGTAGTATTAAGGCGATGAACACTGAAGCTTTCTTT

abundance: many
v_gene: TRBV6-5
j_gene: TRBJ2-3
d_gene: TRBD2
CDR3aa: CASSYSGSLTDTQYF
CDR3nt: TGTGCCAGCAGTTACAGCGGGAGTCTCACAGATACGCAGTATTTT

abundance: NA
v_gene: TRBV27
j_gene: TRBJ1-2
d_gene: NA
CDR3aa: CASSLLGSGYGYTF
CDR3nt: TGTGCCAGCAGTCTTCTGGGTTCTGGGTATGGCTACACCTTC

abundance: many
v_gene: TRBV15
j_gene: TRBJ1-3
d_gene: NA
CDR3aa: CATSIGPRSGNTIYF
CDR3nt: TGTGCCACCAGCATTGGTCCTCGCTCTGGAAACACCATATATTTT

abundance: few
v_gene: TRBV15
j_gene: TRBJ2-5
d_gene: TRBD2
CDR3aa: CATSRWLGLAGETQYF
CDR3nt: TGTGCCACCAGCAGATGGCTCGGACTAGCGGGAGAGACCCAGTACTTC

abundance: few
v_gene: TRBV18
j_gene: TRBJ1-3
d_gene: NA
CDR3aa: CASSQTGTPAGNTIYF
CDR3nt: TGTGCCAGCTCACAGACCGGGACACCGGCTGGAAACACCATATATTTT

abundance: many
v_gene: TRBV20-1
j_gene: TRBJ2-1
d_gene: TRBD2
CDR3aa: CSAREGYSGRVPRGGFF
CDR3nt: TGCAGTGCTAGAGAAGGCTACAGCGGGAGGGTCCCACGGGGGGGGTTCTTC

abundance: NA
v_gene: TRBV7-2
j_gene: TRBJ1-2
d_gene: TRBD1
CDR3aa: CASSVGGPGGFGYTF
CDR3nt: TGTGCCAGCAGCGTAGGGGGGCCAGGGGGTTTTGGCTACACCTTC

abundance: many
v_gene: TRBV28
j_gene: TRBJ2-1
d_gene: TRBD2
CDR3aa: CASSLDRGLAGKEQFF
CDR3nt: TGTGCCAGCAGTTTAGATCGTGGACTAGCGGGAAAGGAGCAGTTCTTC

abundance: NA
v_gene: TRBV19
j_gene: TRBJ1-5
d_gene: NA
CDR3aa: CASTSTTGGYQPQHF
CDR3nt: TGTGCCAGTACCTCAACGACAGGTGGCTATCAGCCCCAGCATTTT

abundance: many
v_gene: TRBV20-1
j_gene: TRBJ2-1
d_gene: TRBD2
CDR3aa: CAGLAGPNEQFF
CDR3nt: TGCGCCGGACTAGCGGGTCCCAATGAGCAGTTCTTC

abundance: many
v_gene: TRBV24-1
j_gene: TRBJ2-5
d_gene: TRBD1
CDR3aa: CATSDGGQAYETQYF
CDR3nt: TGTGCCACCAGTGATGGAGGACAGGCCTACGAGACCCAGTACTTC

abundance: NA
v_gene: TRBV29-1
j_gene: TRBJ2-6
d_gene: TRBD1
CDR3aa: CSVQGAPNSGANVLTF
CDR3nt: TGCAGCGTGCAGGGGGCGCCTAACTCTGGGGCCAACGTCCTGACTTTC

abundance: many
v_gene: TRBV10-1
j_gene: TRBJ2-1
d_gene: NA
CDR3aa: CASSVPDSPYNEQFF
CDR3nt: TGCGCCAGCAGTGTCCCAGACAGTCCCTACAATGAGCAGTTCTTC